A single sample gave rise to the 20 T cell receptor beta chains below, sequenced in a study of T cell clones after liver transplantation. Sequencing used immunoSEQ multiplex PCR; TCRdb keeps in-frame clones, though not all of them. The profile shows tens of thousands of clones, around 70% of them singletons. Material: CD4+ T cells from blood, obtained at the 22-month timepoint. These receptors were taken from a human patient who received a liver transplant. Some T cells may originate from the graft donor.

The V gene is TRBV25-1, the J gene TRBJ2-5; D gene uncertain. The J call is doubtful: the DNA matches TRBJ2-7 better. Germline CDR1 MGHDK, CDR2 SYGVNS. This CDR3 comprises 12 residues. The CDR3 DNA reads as TGTGCCAGCAGTGATTCAAATTACGAGCAGTACTTC. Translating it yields CASSDSNYEQYF.

The CDR3 DNA sequence: TGCAGCGTCTCCCGGACAGACACTGAAGCTTTCTTT. Its translation is CSVSRTDTEAFF. The chain is built from TRBV29-1 and TRBJ1-1; a possible D gene is TRBD1 (6 bases). CDR1 SQVTM and CDR2 ANQGSEA come from the germline V gene. V was cut by 6 bases and J by 3 bases, with 11 bases left in between. There are 12 residues in the CDR3.

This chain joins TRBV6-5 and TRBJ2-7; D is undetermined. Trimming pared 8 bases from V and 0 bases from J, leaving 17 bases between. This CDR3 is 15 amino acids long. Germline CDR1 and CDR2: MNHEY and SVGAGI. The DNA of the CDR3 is TGTGCCAGCGGCCAATGGTCAGGCAGCTCCTACGAGCAGTACTTC. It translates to CASGQWSGSSYEQYF.

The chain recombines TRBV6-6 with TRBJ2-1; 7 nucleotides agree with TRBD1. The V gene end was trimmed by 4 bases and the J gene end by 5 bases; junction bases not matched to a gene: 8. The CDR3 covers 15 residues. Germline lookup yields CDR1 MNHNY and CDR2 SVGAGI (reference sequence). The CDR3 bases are TGTGCCAGCAGTTCCGTTGACAGGGCCCACAATGAGCAGTTCTTC. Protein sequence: CASSSVDRAHNEQFF.

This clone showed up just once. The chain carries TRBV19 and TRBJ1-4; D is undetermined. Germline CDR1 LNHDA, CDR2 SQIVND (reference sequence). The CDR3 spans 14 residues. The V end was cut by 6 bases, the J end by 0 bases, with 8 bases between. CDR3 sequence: CASRRHATNEKLFF. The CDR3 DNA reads TGTGCCAGTAGGCGACACGCAACTAATGAAAAACTGTTTTTT.

The CDR3 loop reads CASSLPRRNPLYQETQYF. As DNA, the CDR3 is TGTGCCAGCAGCCTCCCCAGAAGAAATCCACTGTACCAAGAGACCCAGTACTTC. The chain combines TRBV14 with TRBJ2-5; D unresolved. The CDR3 extends over 18 amino acids. Germline V lookup: CDR1 SGHDN, CDR2 FVKESK. The ends were cut back, 4 bases at V and 0 bases at J, with 21 bases in the middle.

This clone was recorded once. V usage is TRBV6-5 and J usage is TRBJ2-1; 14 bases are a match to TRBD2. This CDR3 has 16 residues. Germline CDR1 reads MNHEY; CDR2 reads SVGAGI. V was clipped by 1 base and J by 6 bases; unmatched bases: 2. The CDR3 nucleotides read TGTGCCAGCAGTTACTGGACTAGCGGGGGGATCAATGAGCAGTTCTTC. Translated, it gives CASSYWTSGGINEQFF.

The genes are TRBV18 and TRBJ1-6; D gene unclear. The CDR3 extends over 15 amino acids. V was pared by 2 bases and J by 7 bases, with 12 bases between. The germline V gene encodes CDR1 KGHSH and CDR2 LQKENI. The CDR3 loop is CASSPVPFRNSPLHF. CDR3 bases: TGTGCCAGCTCACCAGTGCCCTTTCGGAATTCACCCCTCCACTTT. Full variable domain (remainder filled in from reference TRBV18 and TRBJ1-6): NAGVMQNPRHLVRRRGQEARLRCSPMKGHSHVYWYRQLPEEGLKFMVYLQKENIIDESGMPKERFSAEFPKEGPSILRIQQVVRGDSAAYFCASSPVPFRNSPLHFGNGTRLTVT.

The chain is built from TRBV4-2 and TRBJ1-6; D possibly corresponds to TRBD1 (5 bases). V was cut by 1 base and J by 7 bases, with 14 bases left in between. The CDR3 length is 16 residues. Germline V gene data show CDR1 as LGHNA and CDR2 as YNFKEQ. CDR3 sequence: CASSQVGGPSNSPLHF. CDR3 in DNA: TGTGCCAGCAGCCAAGTTGGGGGACCTTCGAATTCACCCCTCCACTTT.

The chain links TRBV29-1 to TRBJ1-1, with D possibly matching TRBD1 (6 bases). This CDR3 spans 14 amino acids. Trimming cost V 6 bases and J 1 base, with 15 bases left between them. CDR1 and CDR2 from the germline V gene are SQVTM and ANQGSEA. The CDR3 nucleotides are TGCAGCGTCCTATTTGGGGGCGGGAACACTGAAGCTTTCTTT. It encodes CSVLFGGGNTEAFF.

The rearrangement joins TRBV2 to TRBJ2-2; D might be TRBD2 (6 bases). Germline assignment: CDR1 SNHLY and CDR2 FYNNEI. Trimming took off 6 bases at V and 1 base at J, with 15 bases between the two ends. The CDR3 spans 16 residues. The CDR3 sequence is CASRSRGTGNTGELFF. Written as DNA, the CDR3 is TGTGCCAGCAGATCTCGGGGGACGGGGAACACCGGGGAGCTGTTTTTT.

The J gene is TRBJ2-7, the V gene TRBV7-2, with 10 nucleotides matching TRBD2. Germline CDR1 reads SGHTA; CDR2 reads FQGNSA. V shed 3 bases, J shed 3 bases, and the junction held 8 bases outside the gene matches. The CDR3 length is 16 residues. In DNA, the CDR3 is TGTGCCAGCAGCTTGACTAGCGGGCCAATTCTCTACGAGCAGTACTTC. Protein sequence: CASSLTSGPILYEQYF.

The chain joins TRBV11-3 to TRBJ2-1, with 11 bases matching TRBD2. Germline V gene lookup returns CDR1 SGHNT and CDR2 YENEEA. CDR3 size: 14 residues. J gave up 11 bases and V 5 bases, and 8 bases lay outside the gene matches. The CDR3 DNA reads TGTGCCAGCAGCCCGGGACTAGCGGAGGGAAAGCAGTTCTTC. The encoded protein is CASSPGLAEGKQFF.

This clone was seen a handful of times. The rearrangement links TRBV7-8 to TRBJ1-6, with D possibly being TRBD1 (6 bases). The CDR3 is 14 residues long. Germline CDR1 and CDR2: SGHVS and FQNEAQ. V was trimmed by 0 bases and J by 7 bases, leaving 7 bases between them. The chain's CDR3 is CASSLAGGNSPLHF. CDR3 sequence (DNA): TGTGCCAGCAGCTTAGCAGGGGGGAATTCACCCCTCCACTTT.

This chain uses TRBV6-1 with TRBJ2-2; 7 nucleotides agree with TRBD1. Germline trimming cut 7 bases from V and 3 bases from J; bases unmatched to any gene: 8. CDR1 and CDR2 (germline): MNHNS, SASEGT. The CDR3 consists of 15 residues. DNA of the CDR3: TGTGCCAGCAAGATCAGACAGGGTGACACCGGGGAGCTGTTTTTT. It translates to CASKIRQGDTGELFF.

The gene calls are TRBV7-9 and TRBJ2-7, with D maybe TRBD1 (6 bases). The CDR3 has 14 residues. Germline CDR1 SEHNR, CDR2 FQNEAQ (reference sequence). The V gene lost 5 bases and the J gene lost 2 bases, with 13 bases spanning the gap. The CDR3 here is CASSQPGHPYEQYF. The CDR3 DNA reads TGTGCCAGCAGCCAACCGGGACACCCCTACGAGCAGTACTTC.

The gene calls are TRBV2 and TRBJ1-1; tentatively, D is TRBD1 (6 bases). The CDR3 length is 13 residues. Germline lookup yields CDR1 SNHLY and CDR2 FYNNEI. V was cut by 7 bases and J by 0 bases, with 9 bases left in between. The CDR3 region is CASTTGLNTEAFF. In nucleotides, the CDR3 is TGTGCCAGCACGACAGGTTTGAACACTGAAGCTTTCTTT.

This CDR3 reads CASSSPMMNTEAFF. CDR3 DNA: TGTGCCAGCAGTTCCCCGATGATGAACACTGAAGCTTTCTTT. The gene calls are TRBV27 and TRBJ1-1; D gene uncertain. There are 14 residues in the CDR3. Germline values: CDR1 MNHEY, CDR2 SMNVEV (reference sequence). V was trimmed by 4 bases and J by 0 bases, leaving 9 bases between them.

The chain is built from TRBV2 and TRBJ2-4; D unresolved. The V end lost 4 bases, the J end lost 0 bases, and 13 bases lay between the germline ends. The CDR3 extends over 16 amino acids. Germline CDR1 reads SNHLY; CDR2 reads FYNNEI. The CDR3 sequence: CASSVGILLAKNIQYF. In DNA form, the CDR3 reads TGTGCCAGCAGTGTAGGTATCCTTCTAGCCAAAAACATTCAGTACTTC. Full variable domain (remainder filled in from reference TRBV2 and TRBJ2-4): EPEVTQTPSHQVTQMGQEVILRCVPISNHLYFYWYRQILGQKVEFLVSFYNNEISEKSEIFDDQFSVERPDGSNFTLKIRSTKLEDSAMYFCASSVGILLAKNIQYFGAGTRLSVL.

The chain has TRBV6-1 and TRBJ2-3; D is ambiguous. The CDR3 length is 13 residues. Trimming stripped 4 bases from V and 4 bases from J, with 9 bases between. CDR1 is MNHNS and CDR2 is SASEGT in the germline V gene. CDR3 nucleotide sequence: TGTGCCAGCAGTGCGTCAAGCGCAGATACGCAGTATTTT. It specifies CASSASSADTQYF.